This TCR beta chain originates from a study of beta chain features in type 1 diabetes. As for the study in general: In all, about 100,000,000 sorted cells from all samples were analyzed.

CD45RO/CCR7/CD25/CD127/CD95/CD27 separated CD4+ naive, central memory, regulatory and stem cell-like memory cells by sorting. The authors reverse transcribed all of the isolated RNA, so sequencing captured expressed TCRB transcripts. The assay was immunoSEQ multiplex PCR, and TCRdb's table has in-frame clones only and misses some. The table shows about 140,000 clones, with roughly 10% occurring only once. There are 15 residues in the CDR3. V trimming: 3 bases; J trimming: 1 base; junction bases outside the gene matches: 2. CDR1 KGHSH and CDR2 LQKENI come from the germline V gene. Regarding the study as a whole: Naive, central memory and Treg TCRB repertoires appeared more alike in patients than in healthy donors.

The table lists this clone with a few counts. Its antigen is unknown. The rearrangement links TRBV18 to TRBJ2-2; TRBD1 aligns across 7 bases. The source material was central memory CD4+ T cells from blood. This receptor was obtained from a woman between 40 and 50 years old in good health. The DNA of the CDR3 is TGTGCCAGCTCACCCAGGACAGGGAACACCGGGGAGCTGTTTTTT. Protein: CASSPRTGNTGELFF.